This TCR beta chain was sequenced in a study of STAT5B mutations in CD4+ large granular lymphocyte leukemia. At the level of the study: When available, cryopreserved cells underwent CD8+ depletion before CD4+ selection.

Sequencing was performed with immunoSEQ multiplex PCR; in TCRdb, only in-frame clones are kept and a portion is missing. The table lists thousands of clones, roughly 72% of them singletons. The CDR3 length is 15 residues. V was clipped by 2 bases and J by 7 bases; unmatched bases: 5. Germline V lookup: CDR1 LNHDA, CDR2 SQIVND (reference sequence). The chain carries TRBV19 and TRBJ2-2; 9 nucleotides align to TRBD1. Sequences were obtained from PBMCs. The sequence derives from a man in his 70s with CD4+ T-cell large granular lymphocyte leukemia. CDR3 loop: CASSITGGAGGELFF. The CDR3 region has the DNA TGTGCCAGTAGTATAACAGGGGGCGCCGGCGGGGAGCTGTTTTTT.